A single sample gave rise to the 2 T cell receptor beta chains below, sequenced in a study of beta chain features in type 1 diabetes. Isolated RNA was reverse transcribed in full, so expressed TCRB transcripts were sequenced. Measured with immunoSEQ multiplex PCR; TCRdb has only the in-frame clones, and not every one. The sample holds about 340,000 clones; 9.3% are singletons and the top ten take 0.9% to 1.1%. Study-wide points: Within each of all four CD4+ subsets, Type 1 diabetes patients had TCRB CDR3s that were moderately but significantly shorter.

For these TCRs, the target antigens are not known. The sequenced material came from central memory CD4+ T cells from blood. The receptors were sampled from a young man with type 1 diabetes.

V and J are TRBV5-1 and TRBJ2-3, with TRBD2 matching over 7 bases. Germline V gene lookup returns CDR1 SGHRS and CDR2 YFSETQ. Trimming at V came to 4 bases and at J to 0 bases, leaving 8 bases not matched to a gene. This CDR3 contains 16 residues. CDR3 sequence (DNA): TGCGCCAGCAGCGACTCCGGGACTAAGAGCACAGATACGCAGTATTTT. Translation: CASSDSGTKSTDTQYF.

This chain uses TRBV27 with TRBJ1-5, with D possibly matching TRBD1 (5 bases). V lost 5 bases and J 3 bases, leaving 17 bases between the germline ends. The CDR3 extends over 16 amino acids. Germline V gene sequence: CDR1 MNHEY, CDR2 SMNVEV (reference sequence). Here the CDR3 DNA reads TGTGCCAGCAGTCCCCGACCGGGACTCAACAATCAGCCCCAGCATTTT. Translation: CASSPRPGLNNQPQHF.